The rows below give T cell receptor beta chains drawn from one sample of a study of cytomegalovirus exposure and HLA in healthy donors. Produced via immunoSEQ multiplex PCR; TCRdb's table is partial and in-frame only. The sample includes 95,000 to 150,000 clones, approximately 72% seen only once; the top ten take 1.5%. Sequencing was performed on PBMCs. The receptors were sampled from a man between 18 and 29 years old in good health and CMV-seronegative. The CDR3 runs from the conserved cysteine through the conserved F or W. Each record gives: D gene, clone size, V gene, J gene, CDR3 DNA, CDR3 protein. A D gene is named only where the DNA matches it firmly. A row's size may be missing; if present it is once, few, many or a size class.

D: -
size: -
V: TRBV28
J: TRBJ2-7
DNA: TGTGCCAGCACAATAAGGCGGACAGACCACCTCTACGAGCAGTACTTC
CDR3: CASTIRRTDHLYEQYF

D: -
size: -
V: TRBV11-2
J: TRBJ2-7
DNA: TGTGCCAGCAGCTTAGATGTCGGGGTCAGGGGAGGGCACGAGCAGTACTTC
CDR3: CASSLDVGVRGGHEQYF

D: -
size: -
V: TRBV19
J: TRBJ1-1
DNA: TGTGCCAGTAGTATGGGGCATGAGGCTTTCTTT
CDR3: CASSMGHEAFF

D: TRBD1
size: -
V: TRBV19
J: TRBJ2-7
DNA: TGTGCCAGTAGTATGAGTGGACAGGGGATCTACGAGCAGTACTTC
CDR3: CASSMSGQGIYEQYF

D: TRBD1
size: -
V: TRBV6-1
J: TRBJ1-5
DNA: TGTGCCAGCAGTGGACAAAGACAGGGACCCTATAGCAATCAGCCCCAGCATTTT
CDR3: CASSGQRQGPYSNQPQHF

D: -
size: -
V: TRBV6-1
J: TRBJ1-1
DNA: TGTGCCAGCAGTCGTTTGAACACTGAAGCTTTCTTT
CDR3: CASSRLNTEAFF

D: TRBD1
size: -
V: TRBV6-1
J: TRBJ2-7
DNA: TGTGCCAGCAGTGAAGAGGGAACCGGGACAGGGACCAACGAGCAGTACTTC
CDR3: CASSEEGTGTGTNEQYF

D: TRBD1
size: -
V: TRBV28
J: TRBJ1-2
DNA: TGTGCCAGCAGTTTACCTACGGACAGGGGGGGCTACACCTTC
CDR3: CASSLPTDRGGYTF

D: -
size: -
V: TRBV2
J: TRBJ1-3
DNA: TGTGCCAGCAGATCCACTGGAAACACCATATATTTT
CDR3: CASRSTGNTIYF

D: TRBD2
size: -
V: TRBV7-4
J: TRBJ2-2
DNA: TGTGCCAGCAGCTACCGGCCCCCGGGACTAGCGGACACCGGGGAGCTGTTTTTT
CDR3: CASSYRPPGLADTGELFF

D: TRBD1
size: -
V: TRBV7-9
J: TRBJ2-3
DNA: TGTGCCAGCAGCCGGACAGGGGGTGGCACAGATACGCAGTATTTT
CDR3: CASSRTGGGTDTQYF

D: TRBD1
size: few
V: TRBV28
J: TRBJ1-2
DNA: TGTGCCAGCAGTTTGAGGATGGACAGGGCGGATGGCTACACCTTC
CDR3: CASSLRMDRADGYTF

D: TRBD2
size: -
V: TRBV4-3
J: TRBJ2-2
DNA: TGCGCCAGCAGCCAACGTACATCTAGCGGGAGACAAGGCGGGGAGCTGTTTTTT
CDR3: CASSQRTSSGRQGGELFF

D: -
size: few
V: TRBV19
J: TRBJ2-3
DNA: TGTGCCAGTAGTATTCTGGGGAGGCGGAGGAGCACAGATACGCAGTATTTT
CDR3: CASSILGRRRSTDTQYF

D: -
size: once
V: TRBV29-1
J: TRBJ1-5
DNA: TGCAGCGTCTCGATGGGGGCTATGGGACAGCCCCAGCATTTT
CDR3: CSVSMGAMGQPQHF

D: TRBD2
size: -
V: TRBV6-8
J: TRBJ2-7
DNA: TGTGCCAGCAGTTACCCCGGGACTAGCGGGGGCCCTTCTACAAGCTCCTACGAGCAGTACTTC
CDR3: CASSYPGTSGGPSTSSYEQYF

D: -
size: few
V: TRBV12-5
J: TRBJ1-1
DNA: TGTGCTAGTGGTTTATCCAGGGGCCGGGACACTGAAGCTTTCTTT
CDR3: CASGLSRGRDTEAFF

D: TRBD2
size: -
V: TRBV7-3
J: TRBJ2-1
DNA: TGTGCCAGCAGCTTAGCGGGGGCCTACAATGAGCAGTTCTTC
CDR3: CASSLAGAYNEQFF

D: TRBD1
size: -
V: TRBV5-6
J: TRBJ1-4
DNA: TGTGCCAGCAGCCAGGGGGCTTTTGGTGAAAAACTGTTTTTT
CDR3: CASSQGAFGEKLFF

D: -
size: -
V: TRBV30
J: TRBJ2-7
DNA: TGTGCCTGGAGCAAAGGACAGACCTACGAGCAGTACTTC
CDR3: CAWSKGQTYEQYF

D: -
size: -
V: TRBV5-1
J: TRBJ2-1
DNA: TGCGCCAGCAGCTTGGTTGCGGGTGACTACAATGAGCAGTTCTTC
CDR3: CASSLVAGDYNEQFF

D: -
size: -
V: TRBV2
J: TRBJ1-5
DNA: TGTGCCAGCACCACATTCCCTGCGGGTCAGCCCCAGCATTTT
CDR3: CASTTFPAGQPQHF

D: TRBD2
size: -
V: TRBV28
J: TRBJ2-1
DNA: TGTGCCAGCAGTTTACCCGGGACTAGCTATGGGAGGGAGCAGTTCTTC
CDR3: CASSLPGTSYGREQFF

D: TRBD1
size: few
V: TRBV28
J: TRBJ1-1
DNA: TGTGCCAGCAGTTTTCCCCCGCAACAGGGGGCTAGAGCTTTCTTT
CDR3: CASSFPPQQGARAFF